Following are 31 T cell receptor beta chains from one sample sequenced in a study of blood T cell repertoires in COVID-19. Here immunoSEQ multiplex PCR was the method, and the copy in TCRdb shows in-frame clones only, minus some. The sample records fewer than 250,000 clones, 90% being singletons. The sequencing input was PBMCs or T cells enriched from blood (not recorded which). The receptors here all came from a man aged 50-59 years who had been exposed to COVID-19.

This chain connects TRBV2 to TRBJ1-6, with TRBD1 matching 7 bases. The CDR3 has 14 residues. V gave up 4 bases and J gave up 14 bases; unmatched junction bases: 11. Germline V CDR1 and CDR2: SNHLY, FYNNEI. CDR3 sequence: CASSGGQAGLSLHF. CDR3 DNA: TGTGCCAGCAGTGGTGGACAGGCGGGATTGTCCCTCCACTTT. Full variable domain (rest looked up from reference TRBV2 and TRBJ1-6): EPEVTQTPSHQVTQMGQEVILRCVPISNHLYFYWYRQILGQKVEFLVSFYNNEISEKSEIFDDQFSVERPDGSNFTLKIRSTKLEDSAMYFCASSGGQAGLSLHFGNGTRLTVT.

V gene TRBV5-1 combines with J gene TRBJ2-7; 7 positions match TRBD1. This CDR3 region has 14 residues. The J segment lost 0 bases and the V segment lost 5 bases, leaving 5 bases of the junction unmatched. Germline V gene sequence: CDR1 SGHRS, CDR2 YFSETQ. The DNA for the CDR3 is TGCGCCAGCAGTAAGGACAGGAACTCCTACGAGCAGTACTTC. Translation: CASSKDRNSYEQYF. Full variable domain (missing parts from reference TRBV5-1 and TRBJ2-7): KAGVTQTPRYLIKTRGQQVTLSCSPISGHRSVSWYQQTPGQGLQFLFEYFSETQRNKGNFPGRFSGRQFSNSRSEMNVSTLELGDSALYLCASSKDRNSYEQYFGPGTRLTVT.

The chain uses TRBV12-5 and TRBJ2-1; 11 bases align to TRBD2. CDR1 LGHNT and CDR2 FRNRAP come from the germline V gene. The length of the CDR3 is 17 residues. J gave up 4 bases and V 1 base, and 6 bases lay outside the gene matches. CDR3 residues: CASGLGLAGGTYNEQFF. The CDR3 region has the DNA TGTGCTAGTGGTTTGGGATTAGCGGGAGGGACGTACAATGAGCAGTTCTTC.

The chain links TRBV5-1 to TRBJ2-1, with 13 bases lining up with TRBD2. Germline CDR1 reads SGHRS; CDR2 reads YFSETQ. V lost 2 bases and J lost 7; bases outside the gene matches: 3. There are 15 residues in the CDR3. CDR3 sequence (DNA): TGCGCCAGCAGCTTACTAGCGGGAGGGCAGAATGAGCAGTTCTTC. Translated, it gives CASSLLAGGQNEQFF.

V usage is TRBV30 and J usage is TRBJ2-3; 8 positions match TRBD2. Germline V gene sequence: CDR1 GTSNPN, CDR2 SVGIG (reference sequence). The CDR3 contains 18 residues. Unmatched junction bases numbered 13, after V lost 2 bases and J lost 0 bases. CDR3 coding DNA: TGTGCCTGGAGTTCTATACTAGCGGACCCCCTAAGCACAGATACGCAGTATTTT. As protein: CAWSSILADPLSTDTQYF.

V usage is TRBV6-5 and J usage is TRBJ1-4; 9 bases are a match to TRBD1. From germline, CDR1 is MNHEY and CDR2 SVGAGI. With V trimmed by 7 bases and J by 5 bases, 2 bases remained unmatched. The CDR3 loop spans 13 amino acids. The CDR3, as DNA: TGTGCCAGCAAAGGACAGGGGAATGAAAAACTGTTTTTT. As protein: CASKGQGNEKLFF.

The CDR3 DNA sequence: TGTGCCAGCTCACAAATCGACAGCCAAGAGACCCAGTACTTC. Its protein is CASSQIDSQETQYF. The chain joins TRBV18 to TRBJ2-5, with a weak D call TRBD1 (5 bases). Germline loops: CDR1 KGHSH, CDR2 LQKENI. V lost 4 bases to trimming and J lost 1 base, with 10 bases between them. The CDR3 has 14 residues.

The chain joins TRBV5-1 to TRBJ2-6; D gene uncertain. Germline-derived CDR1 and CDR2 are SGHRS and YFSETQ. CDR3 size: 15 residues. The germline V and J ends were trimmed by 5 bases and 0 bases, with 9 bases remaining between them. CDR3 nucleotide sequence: TGCGCCAGCAGTATGCGTCTCTCTGGGGCCAACGTCCTGACTTTC. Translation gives CASSMRLSGANVLTF.

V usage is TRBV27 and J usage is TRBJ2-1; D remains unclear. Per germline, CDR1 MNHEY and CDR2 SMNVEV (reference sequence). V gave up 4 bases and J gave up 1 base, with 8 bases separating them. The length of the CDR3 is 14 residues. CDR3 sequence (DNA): TGTGCCAGCAGTTCCGGCGGTTCCTACAATGAGCAGTTCTTC. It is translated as CASSSGGSYNEQFF.

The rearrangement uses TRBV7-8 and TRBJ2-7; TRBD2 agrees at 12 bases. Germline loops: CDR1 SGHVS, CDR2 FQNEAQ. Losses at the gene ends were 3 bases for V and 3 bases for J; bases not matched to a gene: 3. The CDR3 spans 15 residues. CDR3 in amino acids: CASSFGLAGNYEQYF. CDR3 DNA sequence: TGTGCCAGCAGCTTTGGACTAGCGGGGAACTACGAGCAGTACTTC.

CDR3 region: CASSLDSGAGGTEAFF. In DNA form, the CDR3 reads TGTGCCAGCAGCTTGGATTCAGGGGCGGGTGGCACTGAAGCTTTCTTT. This chain connects TRBV5-4 to TRBJ1-1, with a possible D match to TRBD1 (6 bases). The CDR3 spans 16 residues. With 0 bases removed from V and 4 bases from J, the gap between germline ends came to 16 bases. Looked up from germline, CDR1 is SGHNT and CDR2 is YYREEE (reference sequence).

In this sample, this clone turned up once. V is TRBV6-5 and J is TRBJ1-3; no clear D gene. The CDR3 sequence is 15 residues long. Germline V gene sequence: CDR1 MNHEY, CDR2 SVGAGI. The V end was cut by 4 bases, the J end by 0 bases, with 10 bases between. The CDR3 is CASSSGPISGNTIYF. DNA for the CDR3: TGTGCCAGCAGTTCCGGTCCTATCTCTGGAAACACCATATATTTT.

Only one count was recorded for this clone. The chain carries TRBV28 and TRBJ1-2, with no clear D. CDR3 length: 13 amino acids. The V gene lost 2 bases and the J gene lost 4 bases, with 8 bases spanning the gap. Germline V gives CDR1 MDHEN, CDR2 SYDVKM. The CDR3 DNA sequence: TGTGCCAGCAGTTTAGAGGAAATCTATGGCTACACCTTC. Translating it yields CASSLEEIYGYTF.

The CDR3 region is CAWRGETSGRVTGELFF. The CDR3 DNA is TGTGCCTGGAGGGGTGAGACTAGCGGGAGGGTCACCGGGGAGCTGTTTTTT. This chain uses TRBV30 with TRBJ2-2, with 14 bases aligning to TRBD2. The germline CDR1 and CDR2 sequences are GTSNPN and SVGIG (reference sequence). This CDR3 contains 17 residues. V lost 3 bases, J lost 4 bases, and 7 bases stayed unmatched.

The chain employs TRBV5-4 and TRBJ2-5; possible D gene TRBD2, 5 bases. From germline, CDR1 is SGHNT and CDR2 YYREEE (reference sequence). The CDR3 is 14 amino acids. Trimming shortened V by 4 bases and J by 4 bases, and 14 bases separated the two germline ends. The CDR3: CASSADRGRETQYF. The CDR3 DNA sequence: TGTGCCAGCAGCGCCGACCGAGGGCGAGAGACCCAGTACTTC.

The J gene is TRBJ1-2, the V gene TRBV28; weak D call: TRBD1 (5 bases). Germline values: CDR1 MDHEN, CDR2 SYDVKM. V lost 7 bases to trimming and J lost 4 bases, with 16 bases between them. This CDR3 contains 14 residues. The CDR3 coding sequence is TGTGCCAGCACTCAACGCACAGGACCCTATGGCTACACCTTC. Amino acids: CASTQRTGPYGYTF.

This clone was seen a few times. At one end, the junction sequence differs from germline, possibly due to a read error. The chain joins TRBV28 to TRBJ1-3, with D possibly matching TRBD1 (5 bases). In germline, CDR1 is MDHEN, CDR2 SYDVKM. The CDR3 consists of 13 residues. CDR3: CASSRYFGGIVDF. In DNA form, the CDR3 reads TGTGCCAGCAGTCGCTACTTTGGGGGGATTGTAGATTTT.

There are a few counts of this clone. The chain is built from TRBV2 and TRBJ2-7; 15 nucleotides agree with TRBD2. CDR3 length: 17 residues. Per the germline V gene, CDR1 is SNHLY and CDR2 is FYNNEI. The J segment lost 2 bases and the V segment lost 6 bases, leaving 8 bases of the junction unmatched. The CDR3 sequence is CASSAGLAGGRTYEQYV. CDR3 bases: TGTGCCAGCAGCGCTGGACTAGCGGGAGGGCGCACCTACGAGCAGTACGTC.

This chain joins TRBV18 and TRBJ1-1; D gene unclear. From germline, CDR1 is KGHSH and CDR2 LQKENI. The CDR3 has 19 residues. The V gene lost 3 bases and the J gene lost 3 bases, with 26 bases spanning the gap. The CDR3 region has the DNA TGTGCCAGCTCACCCACGTCAATGTATAGTGCGGGGAGGTACACTGAAGCTTTCTTT. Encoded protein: CASSPTSMYSAGRYTEAFF.

The CDR3 DNA sequence: TGTGCCAGCAGCCTCCAGAATTCACCCCTCCACTTT. Residues: CASSLQNSPLHF. The V gene is TRBV3-1 (or the pseudogene TRBV3-2), the J gene TRBJ1-6; the D is unclear. Germline V lookup: CDR1 LGHDT, CDR2 YNNKEL (reference sequence). The CDR3 sequence is 12 residues long. V lost 4 bases and J 7 bases, leaving 5 bases between the germline ends.

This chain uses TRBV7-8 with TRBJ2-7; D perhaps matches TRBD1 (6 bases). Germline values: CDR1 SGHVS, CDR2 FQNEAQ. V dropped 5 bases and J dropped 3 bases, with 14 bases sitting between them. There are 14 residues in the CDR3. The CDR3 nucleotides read TGTGCCAGCAGCGAGGACAGACTTTACTACGAGCAGTACTTC. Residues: CASSEDRLYYEQYF.

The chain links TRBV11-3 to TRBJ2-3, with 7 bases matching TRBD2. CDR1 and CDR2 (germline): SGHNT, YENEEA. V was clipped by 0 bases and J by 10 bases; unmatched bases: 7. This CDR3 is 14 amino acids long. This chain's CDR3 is CASSLDLRAGPQYF. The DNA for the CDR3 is TGTGCCAGCAGCTTAGATTTACGAGCGGGGCCGCAGTATTTT.

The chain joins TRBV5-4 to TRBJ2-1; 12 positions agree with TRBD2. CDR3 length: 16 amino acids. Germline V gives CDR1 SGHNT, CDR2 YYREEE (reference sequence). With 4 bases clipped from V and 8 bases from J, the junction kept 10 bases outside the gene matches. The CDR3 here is CASSVMLAGGPYEQFF. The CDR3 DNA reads TGTGCCAGCAGCGTAATGCTAGCGGGAGGGCCTTATGAGCAGTTCTTC.

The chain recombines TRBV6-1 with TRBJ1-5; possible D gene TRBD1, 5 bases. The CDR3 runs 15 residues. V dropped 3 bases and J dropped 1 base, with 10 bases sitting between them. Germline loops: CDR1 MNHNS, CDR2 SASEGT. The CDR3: CASSDRGSSNQPQHF. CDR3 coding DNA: TGTGCCAGCAGTGATCGGGGGTCCAGCAATCAGCCCCAGCATTTT.

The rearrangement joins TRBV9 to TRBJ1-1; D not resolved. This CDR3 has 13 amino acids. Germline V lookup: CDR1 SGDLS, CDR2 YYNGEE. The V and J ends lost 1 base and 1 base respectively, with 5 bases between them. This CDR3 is CASSVTENTEAFF. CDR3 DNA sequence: TGTGCCAGCAGCGTAACAGAGAACACTGAAGCTTTCTTT.

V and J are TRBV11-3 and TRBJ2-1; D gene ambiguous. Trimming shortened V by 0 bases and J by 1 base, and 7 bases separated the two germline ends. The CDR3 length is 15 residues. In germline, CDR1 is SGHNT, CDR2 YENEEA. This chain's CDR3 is CASSLDPTSYNEQFF. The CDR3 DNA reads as TGTGCCAGCAGCTTAGACCCTACTTCCTACAATGAGCAGTTCTTC.

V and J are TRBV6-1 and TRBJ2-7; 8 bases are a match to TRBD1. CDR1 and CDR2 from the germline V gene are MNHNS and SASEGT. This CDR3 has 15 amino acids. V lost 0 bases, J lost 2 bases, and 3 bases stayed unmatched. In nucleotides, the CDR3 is TGTGCCAGCAGTGAAGCCGGGACAGGCACCTACGAGCAGTACTTC. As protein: CASSEAGTGTYEQYF.

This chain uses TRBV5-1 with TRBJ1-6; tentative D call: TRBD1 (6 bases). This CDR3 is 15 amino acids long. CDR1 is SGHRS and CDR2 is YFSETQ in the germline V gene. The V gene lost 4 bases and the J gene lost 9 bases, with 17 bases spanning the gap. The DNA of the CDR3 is TGCGCCAGCAGCCCCCGAGGGGGTCTGGGTTCACCCCTCCACTTT. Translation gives CASSPRGGLGSPLHF.

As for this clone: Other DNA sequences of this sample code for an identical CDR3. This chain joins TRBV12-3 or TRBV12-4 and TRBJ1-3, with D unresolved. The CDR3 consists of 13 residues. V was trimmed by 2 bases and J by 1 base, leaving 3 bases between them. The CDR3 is CASSLTSGNTIYF. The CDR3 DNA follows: TGTGCCAGCAGTTTAACATCTGGAAACACCATATATTTT.

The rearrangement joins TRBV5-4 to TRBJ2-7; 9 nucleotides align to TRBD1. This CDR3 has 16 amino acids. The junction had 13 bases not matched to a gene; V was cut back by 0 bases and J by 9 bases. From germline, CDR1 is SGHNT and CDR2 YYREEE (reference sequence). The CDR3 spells CASSLGGQGKIGLQYV. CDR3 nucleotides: TGTGCCAGCAGCTTGGGGGGACAGGGCAAGATAGGTTTGCAGTACGTC.

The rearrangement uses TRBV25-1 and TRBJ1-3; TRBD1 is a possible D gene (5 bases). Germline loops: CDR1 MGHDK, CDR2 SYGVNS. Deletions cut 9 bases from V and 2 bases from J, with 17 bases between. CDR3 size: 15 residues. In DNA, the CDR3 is TGTGCCAGTATGGATACCGGCAGGGCTGGAAACACCATATATTTT. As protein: CASMDTGRAGNTIYF. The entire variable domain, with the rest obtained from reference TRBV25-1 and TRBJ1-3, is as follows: EADIYQTPRYLVIGTGKKITLECSQTMGHDKMYWYQQDPGMELHLIHYSYGVNSTEKGDLSSESTVSRIRTEHFPLTLESARPSHTSQYLCASMDTGRAGNTIYFGEGSWLTVV.